Given below is one T cell receptor (beta chain) in context. Its antigen is not identified. These data come from a study of T cell responses to AZD1222 COVID-19 vaccine. At the level of the study: Some second doses came at about 4 weeks and others at about 12 weeks; these were pooled. General study results and limits: The study found Spike-specific TCR breadth and depth rose after two AZD1222 doses. Among the donors, most were white British and more were female, and clonal diversity was possibly underestimated. No day 14 peak samples; only post-peak repertoires were characterized.

The method was immunoSEQ multiplex PCR; TCRdb's version includes in-frame clones alone and lacks a portion of them. Of approximately 90,000 clones listed, over 75% were seen once; the top ten hold roughly 15%. CDR1 SGHDN and CDR2 FVKESK come from the germline V gene. Trimming removed 2 bases at V and 2 bases at J, with 6 bases between. The CDR3 is made up of 13 amino acids. This chain uses TRBV14 with TRBJ2-5; D ambiguous. This TCR was sampled from an adult in good health. The source was peripheral blood, collected on day 0 of AZD1222 vaccination. CDR3 sequence reads: CASSQQIQETQYF. The CDR3 nucleotides read TGTGCCAGCAGCCAACAGATACAAGAGACCCAGTACTTC.